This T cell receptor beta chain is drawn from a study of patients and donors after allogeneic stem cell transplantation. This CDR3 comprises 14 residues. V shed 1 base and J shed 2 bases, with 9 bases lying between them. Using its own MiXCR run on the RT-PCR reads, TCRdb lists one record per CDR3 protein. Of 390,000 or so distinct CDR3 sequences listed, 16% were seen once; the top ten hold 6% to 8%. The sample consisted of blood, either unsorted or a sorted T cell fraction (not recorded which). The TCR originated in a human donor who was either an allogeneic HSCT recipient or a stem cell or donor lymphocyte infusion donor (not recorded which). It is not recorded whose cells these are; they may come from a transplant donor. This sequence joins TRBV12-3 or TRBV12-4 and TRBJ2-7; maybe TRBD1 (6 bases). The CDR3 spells CASSLDRETYEQYF. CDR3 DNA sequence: TGTGCCAGCAGTTTAGACAGGGAGACCTACGAGCAGTACTTC.